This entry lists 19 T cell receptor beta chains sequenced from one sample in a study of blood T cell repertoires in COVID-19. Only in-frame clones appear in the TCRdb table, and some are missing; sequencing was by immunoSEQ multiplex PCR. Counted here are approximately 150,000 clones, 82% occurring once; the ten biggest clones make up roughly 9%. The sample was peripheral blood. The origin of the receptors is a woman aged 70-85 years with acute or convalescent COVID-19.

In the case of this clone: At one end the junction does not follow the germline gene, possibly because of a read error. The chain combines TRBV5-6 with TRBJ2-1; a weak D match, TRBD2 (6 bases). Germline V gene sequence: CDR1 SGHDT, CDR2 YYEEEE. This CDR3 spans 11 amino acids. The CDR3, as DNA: TGTGCCAGCAGCCGAAGGCGGGGTTTGATCTTC. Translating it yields CASSRRRGLIF.

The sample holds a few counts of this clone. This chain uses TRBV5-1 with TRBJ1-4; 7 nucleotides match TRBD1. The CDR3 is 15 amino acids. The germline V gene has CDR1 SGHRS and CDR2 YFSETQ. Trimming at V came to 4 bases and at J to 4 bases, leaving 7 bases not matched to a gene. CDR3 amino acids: CASSPGTVLNEKLFF. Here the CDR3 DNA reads TGCGCCAGCAGCCCCGGGACAGTACTTAATGAAAAACTGTTTTTT.

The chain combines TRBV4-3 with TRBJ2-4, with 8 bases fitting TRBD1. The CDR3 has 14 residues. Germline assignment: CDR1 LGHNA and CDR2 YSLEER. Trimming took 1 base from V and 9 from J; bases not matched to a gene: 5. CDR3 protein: CASSQGTGFGIQYF. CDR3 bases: TGCGCCAGCAGCCAAGGGACAGGGTTCGGCATTCAGTACTTC.

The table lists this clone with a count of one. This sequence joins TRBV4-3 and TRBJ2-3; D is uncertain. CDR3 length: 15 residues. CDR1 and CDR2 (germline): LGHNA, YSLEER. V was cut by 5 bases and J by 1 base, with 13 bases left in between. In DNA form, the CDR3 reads TGCGCCAGCAGCGAACTACTCCTCGGCACAGATACGCAGTATTTT. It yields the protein CASSELLLGTDTQYF.

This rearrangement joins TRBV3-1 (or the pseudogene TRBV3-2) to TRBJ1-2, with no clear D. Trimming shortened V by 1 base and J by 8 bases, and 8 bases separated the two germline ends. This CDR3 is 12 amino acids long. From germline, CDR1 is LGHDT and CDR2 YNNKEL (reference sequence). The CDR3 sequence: CASSQVRRGYTF. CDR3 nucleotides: TGTGCCAGCAGCCAAGTTAGGAGGGGCTACACCTTC.

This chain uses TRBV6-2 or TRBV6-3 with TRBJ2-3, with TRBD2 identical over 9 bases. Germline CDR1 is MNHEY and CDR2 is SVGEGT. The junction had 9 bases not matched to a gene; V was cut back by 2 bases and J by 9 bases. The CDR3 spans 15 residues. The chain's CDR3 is CASSYPLAGVGTQYF. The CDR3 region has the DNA TGTGCCAGCAGTTACCCTTTAGCGGGAGTGGGAACGCAGTATTTT.

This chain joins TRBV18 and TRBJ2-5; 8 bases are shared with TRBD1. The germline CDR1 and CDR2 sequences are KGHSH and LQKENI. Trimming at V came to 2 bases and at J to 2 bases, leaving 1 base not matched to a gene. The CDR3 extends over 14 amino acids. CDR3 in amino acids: CASSPNRGQETQYF. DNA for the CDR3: TGTGCCAGCTCACCAAACAGGGGGCAAGAGACCCAGTACTTC.

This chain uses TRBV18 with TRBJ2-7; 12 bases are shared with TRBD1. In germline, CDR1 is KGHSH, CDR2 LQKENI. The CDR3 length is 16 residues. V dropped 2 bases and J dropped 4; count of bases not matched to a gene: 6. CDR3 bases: TGTGCCAGCTCACCAAGCGGGACAGGGGGCCTATACGAGCAGTACTTC. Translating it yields CASSPSGTGGLYEQYF.

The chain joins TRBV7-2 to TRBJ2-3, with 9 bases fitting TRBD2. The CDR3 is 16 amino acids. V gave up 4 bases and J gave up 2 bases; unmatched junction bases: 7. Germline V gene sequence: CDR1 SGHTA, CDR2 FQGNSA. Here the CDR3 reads CASSSPGLAPTDTQYF. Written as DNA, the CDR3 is TGTGCCAGCAGCTCTCCGGGACTAGCACCCACAGATACGCAGTATTTT.

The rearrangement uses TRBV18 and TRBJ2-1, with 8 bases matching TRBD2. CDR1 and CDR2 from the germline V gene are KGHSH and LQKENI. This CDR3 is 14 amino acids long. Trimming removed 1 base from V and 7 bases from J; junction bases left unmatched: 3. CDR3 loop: CASSPLAGSNEQFF. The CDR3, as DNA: TGTGCCAGCTCACCACTAGCGGGATCTAATGAGCAGTTCTTC.

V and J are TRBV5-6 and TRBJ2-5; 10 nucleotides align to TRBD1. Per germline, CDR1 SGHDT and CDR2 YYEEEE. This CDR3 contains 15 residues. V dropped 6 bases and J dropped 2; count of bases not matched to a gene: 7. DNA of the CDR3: TGTGCCAGCACCTCTCCGGACAGGGGGCAAGAGACCCAGTACTTC. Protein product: CASTSPDRGQETQYF.

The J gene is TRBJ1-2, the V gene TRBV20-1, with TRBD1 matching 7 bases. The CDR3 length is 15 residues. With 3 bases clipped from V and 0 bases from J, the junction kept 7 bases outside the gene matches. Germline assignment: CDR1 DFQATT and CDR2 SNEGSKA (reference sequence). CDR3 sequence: CSASGGQGANYGYTF. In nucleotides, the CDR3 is TGCAGTGCTAGTGGAGGGCAGGGGGCTAACTATGGCTACACCTTC.

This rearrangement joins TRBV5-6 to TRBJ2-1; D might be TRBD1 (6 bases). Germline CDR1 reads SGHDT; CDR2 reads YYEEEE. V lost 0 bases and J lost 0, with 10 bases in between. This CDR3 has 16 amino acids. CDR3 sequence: CASSLDYRVSYNEQFF. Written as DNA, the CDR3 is TGTGCCAGCAGCTTGGATTACAGGGTCTCCTACAATGAGCAGTTCTTC.

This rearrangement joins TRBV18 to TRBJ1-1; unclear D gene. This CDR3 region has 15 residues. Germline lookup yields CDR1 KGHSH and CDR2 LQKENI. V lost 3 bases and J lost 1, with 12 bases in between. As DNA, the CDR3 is TGTGCCAGCTCACCTTCGCCGAGAGAGAACACTGAAGCTTTCTTT. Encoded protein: CASSPSPRENTEAFF. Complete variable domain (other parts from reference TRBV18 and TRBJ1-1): NAGVMQNPRHLVRRRGQEARLRCSPMKGHSHVYWYRQLPEEGLKFMVYLQKENIIDESGMPKERFSAEFPKEGPSILRIQQVVRGDSAAYFCASSPSPRENTEAFFGQGTRLTVV.

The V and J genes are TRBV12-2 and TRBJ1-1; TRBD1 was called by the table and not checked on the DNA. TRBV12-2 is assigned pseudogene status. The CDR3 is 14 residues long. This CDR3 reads CASRLEGGNTEAFF. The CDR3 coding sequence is TGTGCAAGTCGCTTAGAAGGGGGGAACACTGAAGCTTTCTTT.

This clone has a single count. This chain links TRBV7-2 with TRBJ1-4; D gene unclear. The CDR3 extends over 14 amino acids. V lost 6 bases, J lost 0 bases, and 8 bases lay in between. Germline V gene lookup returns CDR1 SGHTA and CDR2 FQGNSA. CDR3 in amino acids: CASRRDTTNEKLFF. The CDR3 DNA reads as TGTGCCAGCAGGAGGGATACAACTAATGAAAAACTGTTTTTT.

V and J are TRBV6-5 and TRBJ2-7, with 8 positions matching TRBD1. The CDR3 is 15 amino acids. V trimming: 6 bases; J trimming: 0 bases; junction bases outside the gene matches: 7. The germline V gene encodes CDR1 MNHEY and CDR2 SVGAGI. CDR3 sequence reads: CASSAGGHYSYEQYF. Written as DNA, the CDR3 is TGTGCCAGCAGCGCAGGGGGCCACTACTCCTACGAGCAGTACTTC.

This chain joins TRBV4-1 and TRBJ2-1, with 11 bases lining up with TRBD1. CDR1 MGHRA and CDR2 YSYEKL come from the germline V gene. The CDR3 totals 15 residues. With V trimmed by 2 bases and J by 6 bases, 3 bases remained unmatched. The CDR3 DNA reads TGCGCCAGCAGCCAATCGGGACAGGGGGTCAATGAGCAGTTCTTC. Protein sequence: CASSQSGQGVNEQFF.

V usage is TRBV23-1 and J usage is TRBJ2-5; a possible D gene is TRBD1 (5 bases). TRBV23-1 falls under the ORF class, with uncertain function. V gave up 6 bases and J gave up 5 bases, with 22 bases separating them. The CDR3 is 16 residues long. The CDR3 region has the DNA TGCGCCAGCAGCCGTGCAGGTAAGGGGCGACGGGAGACCCAGTACTTC. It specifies CASSRAGKGRRETQYF.